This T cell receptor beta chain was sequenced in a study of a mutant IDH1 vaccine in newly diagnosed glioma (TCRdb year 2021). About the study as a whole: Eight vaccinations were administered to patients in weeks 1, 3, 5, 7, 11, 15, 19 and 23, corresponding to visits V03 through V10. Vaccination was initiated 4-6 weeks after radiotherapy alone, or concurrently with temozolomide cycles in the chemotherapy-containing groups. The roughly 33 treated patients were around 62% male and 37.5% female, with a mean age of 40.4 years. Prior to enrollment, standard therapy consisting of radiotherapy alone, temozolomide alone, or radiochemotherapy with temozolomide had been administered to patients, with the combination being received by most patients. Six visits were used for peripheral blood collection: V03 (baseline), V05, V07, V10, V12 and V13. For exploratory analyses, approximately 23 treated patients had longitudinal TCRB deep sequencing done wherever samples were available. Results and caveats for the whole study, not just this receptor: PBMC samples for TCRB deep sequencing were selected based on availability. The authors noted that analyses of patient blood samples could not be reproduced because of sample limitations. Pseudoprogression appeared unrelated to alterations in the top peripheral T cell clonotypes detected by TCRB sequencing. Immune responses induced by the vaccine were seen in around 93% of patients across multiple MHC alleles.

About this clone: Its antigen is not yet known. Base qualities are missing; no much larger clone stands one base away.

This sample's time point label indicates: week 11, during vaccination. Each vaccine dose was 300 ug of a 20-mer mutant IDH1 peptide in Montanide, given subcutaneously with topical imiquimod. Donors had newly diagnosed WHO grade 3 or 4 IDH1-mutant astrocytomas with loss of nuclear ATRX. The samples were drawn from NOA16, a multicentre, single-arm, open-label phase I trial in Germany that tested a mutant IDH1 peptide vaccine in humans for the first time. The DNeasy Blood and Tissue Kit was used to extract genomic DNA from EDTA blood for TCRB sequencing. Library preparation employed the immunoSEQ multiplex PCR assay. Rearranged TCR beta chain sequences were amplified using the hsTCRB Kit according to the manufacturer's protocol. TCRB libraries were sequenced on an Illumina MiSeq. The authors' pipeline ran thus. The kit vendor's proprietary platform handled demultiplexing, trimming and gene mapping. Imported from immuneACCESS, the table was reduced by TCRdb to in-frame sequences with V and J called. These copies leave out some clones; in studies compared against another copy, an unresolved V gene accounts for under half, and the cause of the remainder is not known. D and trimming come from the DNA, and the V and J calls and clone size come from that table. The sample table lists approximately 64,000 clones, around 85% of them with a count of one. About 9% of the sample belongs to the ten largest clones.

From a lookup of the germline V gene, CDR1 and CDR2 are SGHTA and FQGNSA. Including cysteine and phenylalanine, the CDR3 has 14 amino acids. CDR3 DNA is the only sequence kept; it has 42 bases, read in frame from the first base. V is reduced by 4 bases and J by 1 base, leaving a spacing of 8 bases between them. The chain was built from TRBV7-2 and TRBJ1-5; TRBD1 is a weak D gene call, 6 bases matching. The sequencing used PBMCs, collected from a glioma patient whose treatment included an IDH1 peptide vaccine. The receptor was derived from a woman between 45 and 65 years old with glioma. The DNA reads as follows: TGTGCCAGCAGCTCGGACAGCAGCAATCAGCCCCAGCATTTT. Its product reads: CASSSDSSNQPQHF.